The clone carrying this TCR beta chain was detected only a few times. The V segment lost 2 bases and the J segment 3 bases; nucleotides outside the gene matches: 5. Germline V CDR1 and CDR2: SGHRS, YFSETQ. This CDR3 region has 16 residues. This specimen belongs to a study of blood T cell repertoires in COVID-19. Study overall: Sites in the United States, Italy and Spain provided acute and convalescent COVID-19 samples. PBMCs, B-cell-depleted T cells, or T cells provided the cDNA or gDNA that made up the material.

How the authors handled the data: For nucleated cells, counts were estimated from reference gene primer amplification. Generated by immunoSEQ multiplex PCR, the TCRdb table keeps only in-frame clones and is missing some. Clonal size and the V and J genes are those of that table, whereas D and trimming came from the DNA. Among 70,000 or so clones listed, roughly 91% were seen once. Sequencing was done on a sample of peripheral blood. This sequence joins TRBV5-1 and TRBJ2-1, with 10 bases fitting TRBD2. The clonotype originates from a woman aged 18-29 years with acute or convalescent COVID-19. The CDR3 region has the DNA TGCGCCAGCAGCTTCGCAGTAGCGGGGGGCTACAATGAGCAGTTCTTC. Protein sequence: CASSFAVAGGYNEQFF.